The rows below give T cell receptor beta chains drawn from one sample of a study of T cell responses to AZD1222 COVID-19 vaccine. Libraries were prepared by immunoSEQ multiplex PCR; TCRdb keeps only in-frame clonotypes and omits some of them. The repertoire has about 92,000 clones, around 93% of them found once; the top ten carry 7.5%. This material consisted of peripheral blood, taken on day 0 of AZD1222 vaccination. Every receptor here comes from an adult in good health. Each CDR3 is given without its conserved first and last residue.

cdr3_aa v_call
ASSRDNSPLH TRBV5-1
ASSFRDRGHTGELF TRBV5-1
ASSPYQEGGEQY TRBV5-8
ASSLDSFSGANVLT TRBV7-2
ASRRTGGAGETGELF TRBV27
ASGTVNSGNTIY TRBV19
ASSSGDSTDTQY TRBV5-1
ASSFTGTGLSQETQY TRBV9
ASSRDYGYT TRBV5-1
ASSLGTRLGEQF TRBV7-2
ASSIQILNTEAF TRBV19
ATSRGRQAMIGYT TRBV15
ASSLDPGELF TRBV7-2
ASSLIRGSDIQY TRBV7-8
ASQPGTGRGYT TRBV6-5
ASSYSQGTEAF TRBV6-2/TRBV6-3
ASSLSGLSTDTQY TRBV19
AWSVGARLWTEAF TRBV30
ASSQDLRVTSNQPQH TRBV4-1
ASSLVRGGNQPQH TRBV7-2
ATSGTALNEQF TRBV24-1
ASSTGRDTEAF TRBV2
ATSERGQEGNQPQH TRBV24-1
ASSLGLAADNEQF TRBV11-3
ASSATEVGGRGTEAF TRBV9
ASSSLIAGGVSSYNEQF TRBV28
ASSPQGQGSPLH TRBV2
ASSARSYEQY TRBV19
ASSPGTAYGYT TRBV2
ASSQVGEGEETQY TRBV4-3
ASVRERQGAGEQY TRBV7-9
ASSQLDRGNEKLF TRBV4-1
ASSPGLAGATQETQY TRBV7-3
ATSLYGTNEKLF TRBV24-1
ASSLGEDTQY TRBV5-1
ASSFQQAFGTDTQY TRBV5-4
ASRTVSNQPQH TRBV10-2
ASSDGPGNSPLH TRBV10-2
SGGQGPNTEAF TRBV29-1
ASSQEADNSPLH TRBV4-2
AWSSAAGKTQY TRBV30
ASTNPKGAGNEKLF TRBV2
ATSLGVNTEAF TRBV11-3
IGQGAYEQY TRBV7-3
ASSSRRGAGFHEQY TRBV7-9
ASSTEGGNIQY TRBV19
ASSLEDNSPLH TRBV4-1
ASSQDATGGHQPQH TRBV4-3
ASSAGRHTDTQY TRBV19